This record covers a single TCR beta chain. What it binds is unknown. Amplification used 60 Vbeta primers and 13 Jbeta primers. Produced via immunoSEQ multiplex PCR; TCRdb's table is partial and in-frame only. The sample contains about 60,000 clones, approximately 70% of which appear only once. The sample originates from a study of cytomegalovirus exposure and HLA in healthy donors. The CDR3 runs to 15 residues. The germline CDR1 and CDR2 sequences are MDHEN and SYDVKM. V was cut by 8 bases and J by 3 bases, with 19 bases left in between. General study findings and limits: Likely technical artifact: a cluster of highly shared sequence variants. The study labeled approximately 150 TCR beta chains cytomegalovirus-associated. Usually a TCR sequence was rare, but some public TCRs were found in many donors.

Source material: PBMCs. The TCR originated in a woman aged 60-75 years in good health and CMV-seropositive. The chain recombines TRBV28 with TRBJ1-1, with D possibly being TRBD1 (5 bases). The CDR3 sequence is CASGPRDLGDTEAFF. As DNA, the CDR3 is TGTGCCAGCGGCCCCCGCGACCTAGGGGACACTGAAGCTTTCTTT.